The 7 T cell receptor beta chains below were found in one sample sequenced in a study of cytomegalovirus exposure and HLA in healthy donors. A multiplex PCR was run with 60 Vbeta primers and 13 Jbeta primers. The protocol was immunoSEQ multiplex PCR, while the TCRdb copy is restricted to in-frame clones and leaves out a portion. Counted here are about 170,000 clones, approximately 80% occurring once; the ten biggest clones make up 4.8%. Sequenced sample: PBMCs. All receptors derive from a man younger than 30 in good health and CMV-seronegative.

The V gene is TRBV25-1, the J gene TRBJ2-2, with 11 bases fitting TRBD2. The CDR3 covers 18 residues. Losses at the gene ends were 4 bases for V and 3 bases for J; bases not matched to a gene: 10. Germline CDR1 and CDR2: MGHDK and SYGVNS. The CDR3 protein is CASSGRRPSGRYTGELFF. The CDR3 DNA is TGTGCCAGCAGTGGAAGGAGGCCTAGCGGGAGGTACACCGGGGAGCTGTTTTTT.

J is TRBJ2-3 and V is TRBV6-6, with unresolved D. V lost 3 bases and J lost 2, with 12 bases in between. The CDR3 contains 15 residues. In germline, CDR1 is MNHNY, CDR2 SVGAGI (reference sequence). The CDR3 DNA reads as TGTGCCAGCAGTTATCATGAAGCTTTCACAGATACGCAGTATTTT. It encodes CASSYHEAFTDTQYF.

J is TRBJ2-1 and V is TRBV5-5; 10 bases map to TRBD2. Germline loops: CDR1 SGHKS, CDR2 YYEKEE (reference sequence). V lost 4 bases and J lost 4; bases outside the gene matches: 2. CDR3 size: 14 residues. CDR3 in DNA: TGTGCCAGCAGCCAGCGGGAGGGTTACAATGAGCAGTTCTTC. This encodes CASSQREGYNEQFF.

The chain joins TRBV9 to TRBJ1-2; no firm D call. V dropped 4 bases and J dropped 8 bases, with 9 bases sitting between them. Per germline, CDR1 SGDLS and CDR2 YYNGEE. The CDR3 sequence is 11 residues long. The CDR3 bases are TGTGCCAGCAGCCACAGTGAAGGCTACACCTTC. Protein product: CASSHSEGYTF.

The chain couples TRBV29-1 to TRBJ1-5, with a possible D match to TRBD1 (6 bases). The CDR3 sequence is 13 residues long. Germline values: CDR1 SQVTM, CDR2 ANQGSEA. Trimming pared 6 bases from V and 8 bases from J, leaving 17 bases between. CDR3 nucleotide sequence: TGCAGCGTCGCCCAGACAGGTGGAAAGCCCCAGCATTTT. This codes for CSVAQTGGKPQHF.

This rearrangement joins TRBV13 to TRBJ1-3, with D hard to call. Trimming took 2 bases from V and 4 from J, leaving 12 bases between them. In germline, CDR1 is PRHDT, CDR2 FYEKMQ (reference sequence). The CDR3 consists of 15 residues. The CDR3 bases are TGTGCCAGCAGCTTACAGGATTCTGAAGGAAACACCATATATTTT. It translates to CASSLQDSEGNTIYF. The full variable domain, with the rest looked up from reference TRBV13 and TRBJ1-3, is AAGVIQSPRHLIKEKRETATLKCYPIPRHDTVYWYQQGPGQDPQFLISFYEKMQSDKGSIPDRFSAQQFSDYHSELNMSSLELGDSALYFCASSLQDSEGNTIYFGEGSWLTVV.

The gene calls are TRBV5-4 and TRBJ1-2; 9 bases line up with TRBD1. The ends lost 2 bases at V and 7 bases at J; junction bases unmatched: 6. Germline V gene lookup returns CDR1 SGHNT and CDR2 YYREEE (reference sequence). The CDR3 has 14 residues. Here the CDR3 reads CASSFLQGARGYTF. CDR3 bases: TGTGCCAGCAGCTTTCTACAGGGGGCGCGTGGCTACACCTTC.